One and the same sample provided the 19 T cell receptor beta chains below, sequenced in a study of neurological immune-mediated disorders (dated by TCRdb to about 2019). The library was produced with 5' RACE. Sequencing relied on an Illumina HiSeq 2500. TCRdb redid the processing of the public reads, applying fastp at Q25 and MiXCR, and retained in-frame beta chains. Rows matching on CDR3 protein sequence are summarized as one entry with the most common DNA and genes. For this sample there are 90,000 to 150,000 distinct CDR3 sequences; 3% to 3.5% appear just once. 1% to 1.5% of the sample goes to the ten largest clones. The sample taken for sequencing was PBMCs. Receptors originate from a woman younger than 45 with multiple sclerosis.

This clonotype has just a few counts. The chain uses TRBV7-2 and TRBJ2-5; D is tentatively TRBD1 or TRBD2 (6 bases each). The CDR3 is 14 amino acids. Between the trimmed V and J ends, which lost 5 bases and 6 bases, there was a span of 16 bases. The germline V gene encodes CDR1 SGHTA and CDR2 FQGNSA. The CDR3, as DNA: TGTGCCAGCAGCGAGCGTGGGGGGCCGAAGACCCAGTACTTC. This sequence encodes CASSERGGPKTQYF.

This clonotype was seen many times. The CDR3, as DNA: TGTGCCAGCAGTTTACTGGGGGATGAGCAGTTCTTC. This gives the protein CASSLLGDEQFF. The chain combines TRBV27 with TRBJ2-1; tentatively, D is TRBD1 or TRBD2 (5 bases each). CDR1 and CDR2 from the germline V gene are MNHEY and SMNVEV (reference sequence). The V gene lost 2 bases and the J gene lost 8 bases, with 7 bases spanning the gap. This CDR3 has 12 amino acids.

This clonotype was counted between two and nine times. CDR3 loop: CSARLGGPSASDTQYF. In DNA, the CDR3 is TGCAGTGCTAGGTTGGGCGGCCCCTCCGCGTCAGATACGCAGTATTTT. V gene TRBV20-1 combines with J gene TRBJ2-3; the D is unclear. This CDR3 comprises 16 residues. Germline V lookup: CDR1 DFQATT, CDR2 SNEGSKA (reference sequence). Trimming cost V 3 bases and J 4 bases, with 20 bases left between them.

This clonotype was seen repeatedly, ten times or more. The chain is built from TRBV5-1 and TRBJ2-3, with 9 bases that match TRBD1. The CDR3 is 16 amino acids. Germline trimming cut 2 bases from V and 5 bases from J; bases unmatched to any gene: 9. The germline V gene has CDR1 SGHRS and CDR2 YFSETQ. This CDR3 is CASSLVQGASGDTQYF. The CDR3 DNA is TGCGCCAGCAGCTTAGTACAGGGGGCATCTGGAGATACGCAGTATTTT.

In this sample, this clonotype turned up many times. The chain employs TRBV5-4 and TRBJ2-5; 7 bases agree with TRBD2. V lost 4 bases, J lost 9 bases, and 18 bases stayed unmatched. The CDR3 runs 16 residues. CDR1 SGHNT and CDR2 YYREEE come from the germline V gene (reference sequence). Written as DNA, the CDR3 is TGTGCCAGCAGCAATGCGGGGGATACGTGGCTTGGGGCCCAGTACTTC. Its protein is CASSNAGDTWLGAQYF.

This clonotype came up once. This rearrangement joins TRBV13 to TRBJ2-5, with TRBD2 matching over 12 bases. The CDR3 totals 16 residues. The junction had 4 bases not matched to a gene; V was cut back by 0 bases and J by 5 bases. CDR1 is PRHDT, CDR2 FYEKMQ, per germline (reference sequence). Written as DNA, the CDR3 is TGTGCCAGCAGCTTAGGGACTAGCGGGAGTTGGGAGACCCAGTACTTC. This codes for CASSLGTSGSWETQYF. The whole variable domain, remainder taken from reference TRBV13 and TRBJ2-5, is AAGVIQSPRHLIKEKRETATLKCYPIPRHDTVYWYQQGPGQDPQFLISFYEKMQSDKGSIPDRFSAQQFSDYHSELNMSSLELGDSALYFCASSLGTSGSWETQYFGPGTRLLVL.

This clonotype was seen at least ten times. The V and J genes are TRBV20-1 and TRBJ2-5; TRBD1 or TRBD2 may be the D gene (5 bases each). The CDR3 runs to 12 residues. V was cut by 6 bases and J by 0 bases, with 8 bases left in between. CDR1 and CDR2 from the germline V gene are DFQATT and SNEGSKA (reference sequence). As DNA, the CDR3 is TGCAGTGCGGGGGAATACCAAGAGACCCAGTACTTC. Amino acids: CSAGEYQETQYF.

This clonotype appeared a few times. The chain combines TRBV7-9 with TRBJ2-1; D is unresolved. The CDR3 extends over 11 amino acids. Per the germline V gene, CDR1 is SEHNR and CDR2 is FQNEAQ (reference sequence). V shed 4 bases and J shed 10 bases, with 8 bases lying between them. CDR3 loop: CASSSRSEQFF. CDR3 coding DNA: TGTGCCAGCAGCTCCAGGAGCGAGCAGTTCTTC.

To note about this clonotype: Given a much more abundant clone one base away, this may be a read error. The V and J genes are TRBV6-2 or TRBV6-3 and TRBJ2-1, with D tentatively TRBD2 (6 bases). Germline CDR1 and CDR2: MNHEY and SVGEGT. The CDR3 extends over 15 amino acids. The chain's CDR3 is CANSYERDFSNEQFF. In DNA, the CDR3 is TGTGCCAACAGTTACGAGAGGGACTTTAGCAATGAGCAGTTCTTC.

This chain connects TRBV30 to TRBJ2-7; D perhaps matches TRBD2 (5 bases). The CDR3 contains 13 residues. The germline V gene has CDR1 GTSNPN and CDR2 SVGIG (reference sequence). The V gene lost 8 bases and the J gene lost 2 bases, with 16 bases spanning the gap. Written as DNA, the CDR3 is TGTGCCAGCCAACCCGACGGGACCTACGAGCAGTACTTC. Protein sequence: CASQPDGTYEQYF.

This clonotype was seen repeatedly, ten times or more. The rearrangement uses TRBV10-3 and TRBJ2-1; a weak D match, TRBD2 (5 bases). Trimming removed 4 bases at V and 3 bases at J, with 13 bases between. CDR1 is ENHRY and CDR2 is SYGVKD in the germline V gene. The CDR3 runs to 15 residues. The CDR3 spells CAISGTGGLYNEQFF. DNA of the CDR3: TGTGCCATCAGTGGGACTGGCGGCCTCTACAATGAGCAGTTCTTC.

Concerning this clonotype: Being one base from a much bigger clone, this may be a read error. The chain uses TRBV11-2 and TRBJ2-3; 9 bases agree with TRBD2. This CDR3 has 14 residues. Germline CDR1 and CDR2: SGHAT and FQNNGV. In DNA form, the CDR3 reads TGTGCCAGCAGCCTCGGGACTAGCACAGATACGAAGTATTTT. It is translated as CASSLGTSTDTKYF.

This clonotype was seen many times. The chain employs TRBV29-1 and TRBJ2-1; D gene uncertain. This CDR3 contains 11 residues. In germline, CDR1 is SQVTM, CDR2 ANQGSEA. V dropped 5 bases and J dropped 8 bases, with 10 bases sitting between them. CDR3 protein: CSVFFNYEQFF. The CDR3 coding sequence is TGCAGCGTTTTTTTCAACTATGAGCAGTTCTTC.

There are many counts of this clonotype. The chain has TRBV7-8 and TRBJ2-7, with TRBD1 matching over 9 bases. V lost 4 bases, J lost 2 bases, and 0 bases stayed unmatched. Germline values: CDR1 SGHVS, CDR2 FQNEAQ. CDR3 size: 13 residues. CDR3 sequence: CASSWTGAYEQYF. In DNA form, the CDR3 reads TGTGCCAGCAGCTGGACAGGGGCCTACGAGCAGTACTTC.

At least ten counts were recorded for this clonotype. The chain recombines TRBV7-2 with TRBJ1-5; perhaps TRBD1 as D (6 bases). Per germline, CDR1 SGHTA and CDR2 FQGNSA. The length of the CDR3 is 14 residues. Trimming shortened V by 5 bases and J by 1 base, and 9 bases separated the two germline ends. Here the CDR3 reads CASSPGGSNQPQHF. In DNA form, the CDR3 reads TGTGCCAGCAGCCCCGGGGGCAGCAATCAGCCCCAGCATTTT.

Ten or more counts support this clonotype. The rearrangement joins TRBV20-1 to TRBJ1-1; D gene unclear. The CDR3 is 12 amino acids. V was trimmed by 6 bases and J by 4 bases, leaving 12 bases between them. Germline V gives CDR1 DFQATT, CDR2 SNEGSKA (reference sequence). CDR3 loop: CSATKGRTEAFF. In DNA form, the CDR3 reads TGCAGTGCCACAAAAGGGCGCACTGAAGCTTTCTTT.

There are many counts of this clonotype. This chain uses TRBV7-6 with TRBJ2-5; TRBD2 matches 16 bases. V shed 5 bases and J 0 bases; nucleotides not matched to a gene: 18. CDR1 is SGHVS and CDR2 is FNYEAQ in the germline V gene. This CDR3 spans 22 amino acids. CDR3 bases: TGTGCCAGCAGCCCTCCGGGGACTAGCGGGGGGGCCCGTGGAAGGTACCAAGAGACCCAGTACTTC. Its translation: CASSPPGTSGGARGRYQETQYF.

This clonotype was detected many times. The gene calls are TRBV7-2 and TRBJ1-2, with 11 bases that match TRBD1. V dropped 5 bases and J dropped 8; count of bases not matched to a gene: 10. CDR3 length: 15 amino acids. Germline V gene data show CDR1 as SGHTA and CDR2 as FQGNSA. The CDR3 reads CASSLVRDRGGGYTF. CDR3 bases: TGTGCCAGCAGCCTAGTCCGGGACAGGGGGGGCGGCTACACCTTC.

This clonotype came up many times. This chain joins TRBV4-1 and TRBJ1-1; the match to TRBD1 covers 9 bases. V trimming: 3 bases; J trimming: 5 bases; junction bases outside the gene matches: 16. Germline V lookup: CDR1 MGHRA, CDR2 YSYEKL. This CDR3 comprises 18 residues. The CDR3: CASSHATLGQGPETEAFF. The CDR3, as DNA: TGCGCCAGCAGCCATGCAACTTTAGGACAGGGGCCGGAGACTGAAGCTTTCTTT.